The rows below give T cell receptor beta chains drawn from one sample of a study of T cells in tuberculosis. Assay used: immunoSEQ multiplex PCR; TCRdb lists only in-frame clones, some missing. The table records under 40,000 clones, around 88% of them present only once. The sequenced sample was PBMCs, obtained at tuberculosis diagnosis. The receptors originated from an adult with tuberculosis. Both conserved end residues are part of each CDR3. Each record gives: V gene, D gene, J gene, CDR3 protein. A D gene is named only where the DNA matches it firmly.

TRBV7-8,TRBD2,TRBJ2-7,CASSLSGFGTSGIFEQYF
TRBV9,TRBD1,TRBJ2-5,CASSVGGQGETQYF
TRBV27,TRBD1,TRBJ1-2,CASSYRDRGGYGYTF
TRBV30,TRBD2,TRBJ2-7,CAWTGTRAYEQYF
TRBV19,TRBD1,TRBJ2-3,CASSDLQGLGTDTQYF
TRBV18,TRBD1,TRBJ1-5,CASSPTGTENQPQHF
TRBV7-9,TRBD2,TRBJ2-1,CASSQKPGLAANNEQFF
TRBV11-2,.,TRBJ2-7,CASSLIPRDEQYF
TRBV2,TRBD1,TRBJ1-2,CASSQQGAIGYGYTF
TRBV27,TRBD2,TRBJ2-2,CASSPGGSGELFF
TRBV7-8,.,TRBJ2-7,CASSPRPGLAYEQYF
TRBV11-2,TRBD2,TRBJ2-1,CASSSAGLAVYNEQFF
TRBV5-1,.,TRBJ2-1,CASSLRDRQFSYNEQFF
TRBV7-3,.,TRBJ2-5,CASSLDGSGETQYF
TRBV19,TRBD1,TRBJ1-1,CASSATGVNTEAFF
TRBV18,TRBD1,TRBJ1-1,CASSRDSTEAFF
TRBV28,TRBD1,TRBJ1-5,CASRPGQTNNQPQHF
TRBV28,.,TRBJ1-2,CASKAGRGYTF
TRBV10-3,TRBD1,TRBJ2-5,CAISLLTSGGQETQYF
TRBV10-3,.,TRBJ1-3,CAISDSSGNTIYF
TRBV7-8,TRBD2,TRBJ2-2,CASSISGGITGELFF
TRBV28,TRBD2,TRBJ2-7,CASSSNGLAGGREQYF
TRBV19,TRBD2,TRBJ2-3,CASSPGTGTSSDTQYF
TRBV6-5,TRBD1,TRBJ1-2,CASSYIRTGGGYGYTF
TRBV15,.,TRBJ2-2,CATSPDAGDTGELFF
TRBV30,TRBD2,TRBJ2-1,CAVESYGLAGANEQFF
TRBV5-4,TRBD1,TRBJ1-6,CASSLGQEYNSPLHF
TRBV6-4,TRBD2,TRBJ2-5,CASSEKTSGGAETQYF
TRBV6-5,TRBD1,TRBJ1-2,CASSYGQGFSYGYTF
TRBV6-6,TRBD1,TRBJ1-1,CATTGRTEAFF
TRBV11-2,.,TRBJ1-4,CASSLSQDKKLFF
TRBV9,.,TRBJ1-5,CASSVGWSGQPQHF
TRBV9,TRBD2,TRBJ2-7,CASSPRTSYEQYF
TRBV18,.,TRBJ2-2,CASSPGSGKWELFF
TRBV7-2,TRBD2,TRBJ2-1,CASSLASGIAGRGEQFF
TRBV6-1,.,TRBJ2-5,CASSEFYRGETQYF
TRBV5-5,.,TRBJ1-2,CASSLGRQAGYGYTF
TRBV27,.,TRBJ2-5,CASSLSYRDFLETQYF
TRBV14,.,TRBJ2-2,CASSQAGVRTGELFF
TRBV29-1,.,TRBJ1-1,CSTRVPGRRNTEAFF
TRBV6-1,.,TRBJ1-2,CASSEPSRVSNGYTF
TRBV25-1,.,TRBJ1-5,CASSGGHLSNQPQHF
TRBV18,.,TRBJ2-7,CASSPTRSNYEQYF
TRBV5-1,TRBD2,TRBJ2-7,CASSVTSGSYEQYF